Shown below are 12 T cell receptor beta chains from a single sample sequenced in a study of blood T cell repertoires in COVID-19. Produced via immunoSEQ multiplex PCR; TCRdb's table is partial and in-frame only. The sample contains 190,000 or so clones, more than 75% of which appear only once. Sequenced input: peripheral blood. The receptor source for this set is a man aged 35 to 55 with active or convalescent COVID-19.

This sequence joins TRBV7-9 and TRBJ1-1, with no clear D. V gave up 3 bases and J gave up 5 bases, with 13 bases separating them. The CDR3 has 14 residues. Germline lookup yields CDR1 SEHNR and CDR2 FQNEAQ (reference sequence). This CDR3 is CASSLGEVSTEAFF. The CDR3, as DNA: TGTGCCAGCAGCTTGGGTGAGGTCAGTACTGAAGCTTTCTTT.

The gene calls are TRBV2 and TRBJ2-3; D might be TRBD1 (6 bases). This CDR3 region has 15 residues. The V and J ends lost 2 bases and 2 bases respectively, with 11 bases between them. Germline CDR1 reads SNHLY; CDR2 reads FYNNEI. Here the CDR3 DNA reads TGTGCCAGCAGTGAACAGAGGGGGTACACAGATACGCAGTATTTT. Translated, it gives CASSEQRGYTDTQYF.

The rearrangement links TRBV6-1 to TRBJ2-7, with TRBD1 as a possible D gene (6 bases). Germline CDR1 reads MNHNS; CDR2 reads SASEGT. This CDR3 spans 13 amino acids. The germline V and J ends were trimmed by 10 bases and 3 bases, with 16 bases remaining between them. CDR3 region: CAIGQRINYEQYF. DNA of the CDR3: TGTGCCATAGGACAGAGAATCAACTACGAGCAGTACTTC.

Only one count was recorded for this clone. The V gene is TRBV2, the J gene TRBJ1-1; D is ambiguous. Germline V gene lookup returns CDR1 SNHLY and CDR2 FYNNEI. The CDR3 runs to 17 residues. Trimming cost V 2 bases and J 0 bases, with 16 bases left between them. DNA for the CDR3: TGTGCCAGCAGTGAACCCCTCCTAAGACAAGTGAACACTGAAGCTTTCTTT. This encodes CASSEPLLRQVNTEAFF. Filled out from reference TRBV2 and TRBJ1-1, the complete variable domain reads EPEVTQTPSHQVTQMGQEVILRCVPISNHLYFYWYRQILGQKVEFLVSFYNNEISEKSEIFDDQFSVERPDGSNFTLKIRSTKLEDSAMYFCASSEPLLRQVNTEAFFGQGTRLTVV.

The CDR3, as DNA: TGTGCCAGCAGTTTGACAGGGGGCTACTATGGCTACACCTTC. This codes for CASSLTGGYYGYTF. This sequence joins TRBV28 and TRBJ1-2, with 10 bases matching TRBD1. Germline CDR1 and CDR2: MDHEN and SYDVKM. The CDR3 has 14 residues. Germline trimming cut 3 bases from V and 3 bases from J; bases unmatched to any gene: 1.

The CDR3 nucleotides read TGTGCCAGCAGCGGACTCTCCCTCCACTTT. Translation gives CASSGLSLHF. J is TRBJ1-6 and V is TRBV7-9; D is uncertain. Trimming stripped 5 bases from V and 14 bases from J, with 7 bases between. Germline assignment: CDR1 SEHNR and CDR2 FQNEAQ (reference sequence). The CDR3 contains 10 residues.

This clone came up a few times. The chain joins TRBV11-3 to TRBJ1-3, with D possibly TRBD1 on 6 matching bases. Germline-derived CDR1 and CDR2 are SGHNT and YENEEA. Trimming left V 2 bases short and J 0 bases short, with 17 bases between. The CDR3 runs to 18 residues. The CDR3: CASSLPPTQGSSGNTIYF. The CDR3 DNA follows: TGTGCCAGCAGCTTACCCCCGACACAGGGAAGCTCTGGAAACACCATATATTTT.

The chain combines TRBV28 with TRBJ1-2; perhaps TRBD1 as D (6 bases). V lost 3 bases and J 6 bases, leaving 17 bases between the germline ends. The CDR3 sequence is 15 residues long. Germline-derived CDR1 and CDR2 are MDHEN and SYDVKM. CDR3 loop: CASSFPLQGNNGYTF. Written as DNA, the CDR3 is TGTGCCAGCAGTTTTCCTCTACAGGGAAACAATGGCTACACCTTC.

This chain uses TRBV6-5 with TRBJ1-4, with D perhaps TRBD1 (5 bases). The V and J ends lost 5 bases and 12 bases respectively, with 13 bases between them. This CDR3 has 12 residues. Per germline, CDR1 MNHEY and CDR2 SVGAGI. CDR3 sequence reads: CASSRPSGELFF. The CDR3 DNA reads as TGTGCCAGCAGTCGCCCATCGGGGGAACTGTTTTTT.

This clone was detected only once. The CDR3 DNA sequence: TGTGCCAGCAGTTTCACAGGACAGTATAGCAATCAGCCCCAGCATTTT. It specifies CASSFTGQYSNQPQHF. V and J are TRBV27 and TRBJ1-5; weak D call: TRBD1 (6 bases). Trimming pared 3 bases from V and 0 bases from J, leaving 12 bases between. CDR1 and CDR2 (germline): MNHEY, SMNVEV (reference sequence). The CDR3 spans 16 residues.

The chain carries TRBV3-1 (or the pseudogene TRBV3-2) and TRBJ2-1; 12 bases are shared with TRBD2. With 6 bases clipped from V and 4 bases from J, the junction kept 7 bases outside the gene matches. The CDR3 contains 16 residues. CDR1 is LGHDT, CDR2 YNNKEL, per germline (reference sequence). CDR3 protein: CASSRTSGVSYNEQFF. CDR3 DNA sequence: TGTGCCAGCAGTCGGACTAGCGGGGTTTCATACAATGAGCAGTTCTTC.

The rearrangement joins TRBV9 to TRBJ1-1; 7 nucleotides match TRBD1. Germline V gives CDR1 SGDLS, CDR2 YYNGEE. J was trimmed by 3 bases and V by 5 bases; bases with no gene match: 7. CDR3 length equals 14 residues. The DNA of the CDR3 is TGTGCCAGCAGGGAGGGGGCTGGGGACACTGAAGCTTTCTTT. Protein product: CASREGAGDTEAFF.